This T cell receptor beta chain was sequenced in a study of shared clonotypes between healthy human individuals. Study-level results: Only blood was sampled; tissue repertoires likely differ.

The CDR3 covers 16 residues. V lost 5 bases and J 1 base, leaving 16 bases between the germline ends. Germline CDR1 reads ENHRY; CDR2 reads SYGVKD. PCR replicates performed on unsorted PBMC used roughly 300 ng DNA, around 33,000 T cell genomes. Per the authors' pipeline: Filtering of immunoSEQ junctional sequences could not match full-length read filtering. Profiling relied on immunoSEQ multiplex PCR, and the TCRdb table lists in-frame clones only, not all of them. For V, J and clone size, that table is used; D and trimming come from the DNA. The table shows around 500,000 clones, with more than 65% occurring only once. About this clone itself: Its target is unknown.

The chain couples TRBV10-3 to TRBJ2-3, with D possibly matching TRBD1 (6 bases). This TCR was sampled from a woman aged 40 to 49 in good health. Some clones in this sample may be carry-over from other donors' samples. Sequencing was done on a sample of PBMCs. The CDR3 spells CAISLSLGARTDTQYF. The CDR3 DNA reads as TGTGCCATCAGTTTGAGCTTGGGGGCCCGCACAGATACGCAGTATTTT.